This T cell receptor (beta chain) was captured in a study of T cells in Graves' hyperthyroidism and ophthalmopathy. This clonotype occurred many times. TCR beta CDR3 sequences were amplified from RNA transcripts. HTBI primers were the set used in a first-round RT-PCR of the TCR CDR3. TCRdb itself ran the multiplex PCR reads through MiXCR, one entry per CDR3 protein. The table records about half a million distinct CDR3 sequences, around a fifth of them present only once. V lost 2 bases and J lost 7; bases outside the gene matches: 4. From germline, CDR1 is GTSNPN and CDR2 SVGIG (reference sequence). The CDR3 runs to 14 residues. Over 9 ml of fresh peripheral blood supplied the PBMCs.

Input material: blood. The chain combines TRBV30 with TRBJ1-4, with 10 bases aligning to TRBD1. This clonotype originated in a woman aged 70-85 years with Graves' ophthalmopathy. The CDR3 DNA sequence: TGTGCCTGGAGTAGGACAGGGGGATTTGAAAAACTGTTTTTT. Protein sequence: CAWSRTGGFEKLFF.